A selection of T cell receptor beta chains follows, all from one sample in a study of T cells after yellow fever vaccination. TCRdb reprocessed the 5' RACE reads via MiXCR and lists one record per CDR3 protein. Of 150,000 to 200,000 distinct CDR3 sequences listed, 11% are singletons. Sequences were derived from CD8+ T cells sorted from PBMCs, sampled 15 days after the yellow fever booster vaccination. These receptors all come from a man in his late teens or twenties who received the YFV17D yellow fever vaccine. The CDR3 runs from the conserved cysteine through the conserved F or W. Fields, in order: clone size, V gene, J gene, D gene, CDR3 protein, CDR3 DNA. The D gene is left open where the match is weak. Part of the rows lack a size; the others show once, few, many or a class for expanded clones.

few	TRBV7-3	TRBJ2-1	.	CASSKIETGDEQFF	TGTGCCAGCAGCAAAATTGAGACGGGGGATGAGCAGTTCTTC
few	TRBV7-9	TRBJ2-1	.	CASSLVQGLGTEQFF	TGTGCCAGCAGCTTAGTTCAGGGTTTAGGAACTGAGCAGTTCTTC
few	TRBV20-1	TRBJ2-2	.	CSARGDIRGGELFF	TGCAGTGCTAGAGGGGACATAAGGGGCGGGGAGCTGTTTTTT
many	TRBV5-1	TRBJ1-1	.	CASSLRGAYTEAFF	TGCGCCAGCAGCTTGAGGGGGGCCTACACTGAAGCTTTCTTT
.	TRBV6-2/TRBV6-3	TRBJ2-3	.	CASSYSYGYSTDTQYF	TGTGCCAGCAGTTACTCATACGGGTATAGCACAGATACGCAGTATTTT
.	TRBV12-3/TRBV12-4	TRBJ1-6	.	CASSLAPTDYNSPLHF	TGTGCCAGCAGTTTAGCCCCTACAGACTATAATTCACCCCTCCACTTT
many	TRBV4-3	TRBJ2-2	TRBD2	CASSQDPAGLASLTGELFF	TGCGCCAGCAGCCAAGACCCCGCGGGACTAGCTTCTCTCACCGGGGAGCTGTTTTTT
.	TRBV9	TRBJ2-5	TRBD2	CASSVGTSGVETQYF	TGTGCCAGCAGCGTAGGGACTAGCGGGGTTGAGACCCAGTACTTC
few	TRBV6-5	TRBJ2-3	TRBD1	CASSATGASTDTQYF	TGTGCCAGCAGTGCCACAGGGGCTAGCACAGATACGCAGTATTTT
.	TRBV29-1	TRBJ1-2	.	CSVPGGGGYTF	TGCAGCGTACCCGGCGGGGGAGGCTACACCTTC
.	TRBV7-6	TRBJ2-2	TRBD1	CASSSGQEGGELFF	TGTGCCAGCAGCTCTGGACAGGAAGGAGGGGAGCTGTTTTTT
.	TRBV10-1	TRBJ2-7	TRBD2	CASSESGAGGHRPYEQYF	TGCGCCAGCAGTGAGTCGGGAGCGGGGGGCCATCGTCCCTACGAGCAGTACTTC
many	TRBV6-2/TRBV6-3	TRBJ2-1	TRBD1	CASSVGQGAFNEQFF	TGTGCCAGCAGTGTGGGACAGGGGGCTTTCAATGAGCAGTTCTTC
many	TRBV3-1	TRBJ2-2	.	CASSRVTTSPGELFF	TGTGCCAGCAGCCGGGTAACAACCAGCCCTGGGGAGCTGTTTTTT
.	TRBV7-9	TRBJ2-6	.	CASADSSGANVLTF	TGTGCCAGCGCAGACAGCTCTGGGGCCAACGTCCTGACTTTC
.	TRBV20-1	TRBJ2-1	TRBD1	CSAIVPGQGTNEQFF	TGCAGTGCTATAGTCCCGGGACAGGGGACAAATGAGCAGTTCTTC
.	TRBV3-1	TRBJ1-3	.	CASSQEQPGDNTIYF	TGTGCCAGCAGCCAAGAACAACCGGGGGACAACACCATATATTTT
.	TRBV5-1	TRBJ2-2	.	CASSHAGRISPGELFF	TGCGCCAGCAGCCATGCGGGACGAATAAGCCCCGGGGAGCTGTTTTTT
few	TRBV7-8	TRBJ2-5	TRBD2	CASSLASSGSGEYF	TGTGCCAGCAGCTTAGCGAGTAGTGGTAGCGGGGAGTACTTC
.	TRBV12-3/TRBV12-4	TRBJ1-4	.	CASSRTQTNEKLFF	TGTGCCAGCAGTCGGACGCAAACTAATGAAAAACTGTTTTTT
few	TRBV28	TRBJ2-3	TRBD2	CASSLWGLAVLGGGADTQYF	TGTGCCAGCAGTTTATGGGGACTAGCGGTCTTAGGCGGGGGCGCAGATACGCAGTATTTT
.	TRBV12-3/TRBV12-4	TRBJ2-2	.	CASRRYTGELFF	TGTGCCAGCAGGAGATACACCGGGGAGCTGTTTTTT
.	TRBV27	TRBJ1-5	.	CASSYTGNQPQHF	TGTGCCAGCAGCTATACGGGCAATCAGCCCCAGCATTTT
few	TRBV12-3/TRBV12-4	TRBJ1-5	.	CASSRGGPEVVRPQHF	TGTGCCAGCAGCCGTGGTGGACCCGAGGTTGTGCGACCCCAGCATTTT
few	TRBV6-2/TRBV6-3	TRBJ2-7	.	CASSIQGPFSYEQYF	TGTGCCAGCAGTATTCAGGGGCCTTTCTCCTACGAGCAGTACTTC
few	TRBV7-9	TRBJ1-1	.	CASSLLEGALKLPTAVAFF	TGTGCCAGCAGCTTATTGGAAGGGGCACTGAAGCTTCCAACCGCGGTGGCTTTCTTT
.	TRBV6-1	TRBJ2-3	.	CASSEDTGTDTQYF	TGTGCCAGCAGTGAAGACACAGGGACAGATACGCAGTATTTT
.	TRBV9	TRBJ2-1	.	CASSVVGGGSEQFF	TGTGCCAGCAGCGTAGTTGGAGGGGGCAGTGAGCAGTTCTTC
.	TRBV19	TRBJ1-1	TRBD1	CASSIYDRAVTEAFF	TGTGCCAGTAGTATCTACGACAGGGCTGTTACTGAAGCTTTCTTT
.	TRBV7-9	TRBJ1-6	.	CASSWGGGGSPLHF	TGTGCCAGCAGCTGGGGGGGTGGAGGGTCACCCCTCCACTTT
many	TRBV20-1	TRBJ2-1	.	CSARDRGRWYNEQFF	TGCAGTGCTAGAGATCGGGGGCGGTGGTACAATGAGCAGTTCTTC
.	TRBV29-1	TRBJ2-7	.	CSVVGIKGTYEQYF	TGCAGCGTTGTTGGGATCAAGGGAACCTACGAGCAGTACTTC
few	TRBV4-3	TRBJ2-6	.	CASSQEDYSGANVLTF	TGCGCCAGCAGCCAAGAAGATTACTCTGGGGCCAACGTCCTGACTTTC
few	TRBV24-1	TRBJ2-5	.	CATSDSSRGYQETQYF	TGTGCCACCAGTGATTCCAGCCGTGGGTACCAAGAGACCCAGTACTTC
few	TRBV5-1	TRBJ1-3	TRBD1	CASRPGQGTFGNTIYF	TGCGCCTCACGACCCGGACAGGGGACATTCGGAAACACCATATATTTT
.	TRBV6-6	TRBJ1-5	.	CASSGGPSQPQHF	TGTGCCAGCAGTGGGGGCCCATCCCAGCCCCAGCATTTT
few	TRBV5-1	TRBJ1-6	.	CASSLGDRDSPLHF	TGCGCCAGCAGCTTGGGCGACCGCGATTCACCCCTCCACTTT
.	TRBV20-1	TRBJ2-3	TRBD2	CSARDMTSGGKNTQYF	TGCAGTGCTAGAGACATGACTAGCGGGGGAAAAAATACGCAGTATTTT
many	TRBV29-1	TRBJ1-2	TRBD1	CSVEDLFSTGTRGIDYGYTF	TGCAGCGTTGAAGACTTATTTTCGACAGGGACAAGGGGTATAGACTATGGCTACACCTTC
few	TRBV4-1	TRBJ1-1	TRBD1	CASSHKQTGGLAEAFF	TGCGCCAGCAGCCATAAACAGACAGGGGGCCTCGCTGAAGCTTTCTTT
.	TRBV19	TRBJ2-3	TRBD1	CASSTTGYDTQYF	TGTGCCAGTAGTACGACAGGGTACGATACGCAGTATTTT
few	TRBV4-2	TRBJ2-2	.	CASSQVPTGELFF	TGTGCCAGCAGCCAAGTACCCACCGGGGAGCTGTTTTTT
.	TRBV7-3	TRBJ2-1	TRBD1	CASSFNSGQEYNEQFF	TGTGCCAGCAGCTTTAATTCGGGACAGGAGTACAATGAGCAGTTCTTC
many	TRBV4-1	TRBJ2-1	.	CASRTLNEQFF	TGCGCCAGCCGCACACTTAATGAGCAGTTCTTC
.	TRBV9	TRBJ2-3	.	CASSVGTGTDTQYF	TGTGCCAGCAGCGTAGGGACAGGCACAGATACGCAGTATTTT